This T cell receptor beta chain stems from a study of tumor-infiltrating lymphocytes in primary liver carcinoma. For the study at large: Cases comprised patients with primary liver carcinoma who received surgical resection. Sample counts of productive TCRbeta reads spanned roughly 3.5 to 7.5 million; these counts were similar across tissue types. Measuring about 4.2 to 10 cm across, the tumors were staged as T1-T3 N0M0.

A constant-region primer served to make TCR beta cDNA from approximately 490 ng total RNA. Researchers made the TCR beta libraries by running three nested multiplex PCR rounds with slightly modified ARM-PCR. TCRdb ran MiXCR on the multiplex PCR reads and lists one entry per CDR3 protein. The table records hundreds of thousands of distinct CDR3 sequences, around three fifths of them present only once. The source of the blood RNA was unsorted whole blood, and germline DNA was extracted as well. The patients carried chronic HBV infection and had received no treatment. As concerns this clonotype: One junction end disagrees with the germline gene, perhaps due to a read error.

The clonotype comes from a woman aged 25 to 39 with primary liver carcinoma and hepatitis B virus infection. Specimen: peripheral blood.

The DNA of the CDR3 is TGTGTCAGCAGCCCCGACAGGAAATGGATGTATGGCTACGCCTTC. Its translation: CVSSPDRKWMYGYAF. The chain is built from TRBV6-2 or TRBV6-3 and TRBJ1-2, with a possible D match to TRBD1 (6 bases). The CDR3 spans 15 residues. Germline lookup yields CDR1 MNHEY and CDR2 SVGEGT.